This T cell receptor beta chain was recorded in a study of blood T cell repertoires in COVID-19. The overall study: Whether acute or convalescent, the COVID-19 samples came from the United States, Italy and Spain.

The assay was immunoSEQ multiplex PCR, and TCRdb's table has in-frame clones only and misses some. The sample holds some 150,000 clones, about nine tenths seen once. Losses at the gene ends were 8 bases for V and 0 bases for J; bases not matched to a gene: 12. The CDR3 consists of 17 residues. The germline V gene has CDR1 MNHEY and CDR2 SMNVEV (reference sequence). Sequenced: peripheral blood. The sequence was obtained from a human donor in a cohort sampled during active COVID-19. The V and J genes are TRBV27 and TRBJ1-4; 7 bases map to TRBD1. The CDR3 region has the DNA TGTGCCAGCCGTCTGACAGGGTTCTTTGCAACTAATGAAAAACTGTTTTTT. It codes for CASRLTGFFATNEKLFF.